This TCR beta chain came from a study of cytomegalovirus exposure and HLA in healthy donors. Whole-study results and caveats: Researchers counted around 180 TCR beta chains as cytomegalovirus-associated.

CDR1 is SGDLS, CDR2 YYNGEE, per germline. The CDR3 is 16 residues long. Trimming left V 4 bases short and J 1 base short, with 18 bases between. As regards this clone: Its antigen remains unidentified.

Both 60 Vbeta primers and 13 Jbeta primers went into the PCR. Data came from immunoSEQ multiplex PCR; TCRdb stores just in-frame clones and leaves some out. This specimen shows some 130,000 clones; the ten leading clones hold approximately 1.8%. The chain couples TRBV9 to TRBJ2-7; D might be TRBD2 (5 bases). The sequenced sample consisted of PBMCs. The receptor's source is a man aged 18 to 29 in good health and CMV-seronegative. The CDR3 spells CASSPGNARLSYEQYF. The CDR3 DNA follows: TGTGCCAGCAGCCCAGGCAACGCCCGACTATCCTACGAGCAGTACTTC.